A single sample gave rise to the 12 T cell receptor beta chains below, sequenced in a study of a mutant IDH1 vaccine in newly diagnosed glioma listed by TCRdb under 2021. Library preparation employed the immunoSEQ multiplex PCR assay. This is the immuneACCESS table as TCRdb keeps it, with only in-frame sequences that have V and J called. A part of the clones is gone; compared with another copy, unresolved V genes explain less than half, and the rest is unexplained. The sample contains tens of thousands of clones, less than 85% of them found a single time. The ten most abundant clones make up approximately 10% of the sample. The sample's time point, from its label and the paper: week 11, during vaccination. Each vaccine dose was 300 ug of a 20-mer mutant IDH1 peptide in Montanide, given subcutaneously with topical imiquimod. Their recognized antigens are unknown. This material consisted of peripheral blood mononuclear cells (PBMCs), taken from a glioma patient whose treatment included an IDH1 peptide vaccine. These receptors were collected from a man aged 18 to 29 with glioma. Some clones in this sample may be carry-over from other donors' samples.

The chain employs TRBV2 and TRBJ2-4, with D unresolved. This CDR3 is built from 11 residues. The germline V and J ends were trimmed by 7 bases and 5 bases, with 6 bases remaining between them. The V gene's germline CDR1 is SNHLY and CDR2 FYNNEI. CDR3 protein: CASTAENIQYF. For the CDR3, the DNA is TGTGCCAGCACGGCAGAAAACATTCAGTACTTC.

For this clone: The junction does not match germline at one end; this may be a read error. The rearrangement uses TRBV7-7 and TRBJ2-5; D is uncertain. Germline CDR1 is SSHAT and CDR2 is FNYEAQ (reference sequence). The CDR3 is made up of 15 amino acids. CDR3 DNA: TGTGCTAGCAGCTTAAGGCAGGACCACCAAGAGACCCAGTACTTC. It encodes CASSLRQDHQETQYF. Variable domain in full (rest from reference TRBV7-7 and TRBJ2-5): GAGVSQSPRYKVTKRGQDVTLRCDPISSHATLYWYQQALGQGPEFLTYFNYEAQPDKSGLPSDRFSAERPEGSISTLTIQRTEQRDSAMYRCASSLRQDHQETQYFGPGTRLLVL.

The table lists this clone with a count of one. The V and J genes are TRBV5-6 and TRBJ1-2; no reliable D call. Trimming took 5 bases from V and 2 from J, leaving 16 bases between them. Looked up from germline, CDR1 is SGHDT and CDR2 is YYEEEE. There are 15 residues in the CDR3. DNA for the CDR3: TGTGCCAGCAGACCGAATGACAAACCCAACTATGGCTACACCTTC. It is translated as CASRPNDKPNYGYTF.

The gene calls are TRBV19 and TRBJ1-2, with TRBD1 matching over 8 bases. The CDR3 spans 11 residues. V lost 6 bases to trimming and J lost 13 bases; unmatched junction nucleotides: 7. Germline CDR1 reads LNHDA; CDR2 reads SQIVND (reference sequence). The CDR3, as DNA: TGTGCCAGTAGGACAGGGGTTTTACGCACCTTC. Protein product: CASRTGVLRTF.

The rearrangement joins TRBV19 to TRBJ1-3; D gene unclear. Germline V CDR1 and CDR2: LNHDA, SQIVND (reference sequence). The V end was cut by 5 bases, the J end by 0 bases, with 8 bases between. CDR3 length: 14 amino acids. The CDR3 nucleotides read TGTGCCAGTAGTGCCCACAACTCTGGAAACACCATATATTTT. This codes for CASSAHNSGNTIYF.

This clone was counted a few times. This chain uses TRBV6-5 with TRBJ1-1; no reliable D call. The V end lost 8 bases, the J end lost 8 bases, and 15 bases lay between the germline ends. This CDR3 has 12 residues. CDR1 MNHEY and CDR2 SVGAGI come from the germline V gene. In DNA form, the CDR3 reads TGTGCCAGCCTATCCTACGACGGGGAAGCTTTCTTT. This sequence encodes CASLSYDGEAFF.

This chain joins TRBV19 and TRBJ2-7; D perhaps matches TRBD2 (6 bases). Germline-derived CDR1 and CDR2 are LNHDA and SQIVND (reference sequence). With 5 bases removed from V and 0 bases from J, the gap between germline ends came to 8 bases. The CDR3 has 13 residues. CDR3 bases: TGTGCCAGTAGTGCGGGGTTCTCCTACGAGCAGTACTTC. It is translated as CASSAGFSYEQYF.

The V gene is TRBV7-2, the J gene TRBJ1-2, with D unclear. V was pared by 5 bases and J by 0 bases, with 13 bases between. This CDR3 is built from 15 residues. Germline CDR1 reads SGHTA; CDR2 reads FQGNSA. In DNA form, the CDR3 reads TGTGCCAGCAGCCCCCGGGCCTTAGCTAACTATGGCTACACCTTC. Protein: CASSPRALANYGYTF. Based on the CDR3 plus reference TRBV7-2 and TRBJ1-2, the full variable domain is GAGVSQSPSNKVTEKGKDVELRCDPISGHTALYWYRQSLGQGLEFLIYFQGNSAPDKSGLPSDRFSAERTGGSVSTLTIQRTQQEDSAVYLCASSPRALANYGYTFGSGTRLTVV.

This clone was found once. The CDR3 region has the DNA TGTGCCAGCAGGACCAATCGGGGCGCCAAAAACATTCAGTACTTC. It yields the protein CASRTNRGAKNIQYF. The V gene is TRBV2, the J gene TRBJ2-4; D tentatively reads TRBD1 or TRBD2 (5 bases each). Trimming removed 6 bases at V and 1 base at J, with 13 bases between. This CDR3 is 15 amino acids long. CDR1 SNHLY and CDR2 FYNNEI come from the germline V gene.

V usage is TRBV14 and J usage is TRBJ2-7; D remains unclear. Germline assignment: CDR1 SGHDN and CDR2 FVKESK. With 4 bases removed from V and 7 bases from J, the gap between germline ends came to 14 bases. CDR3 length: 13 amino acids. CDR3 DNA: TGTGCCAGCAGCCGCTACCCTCGTTATGAGCAGTACTTC. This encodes CASSRYPRYEQYF.

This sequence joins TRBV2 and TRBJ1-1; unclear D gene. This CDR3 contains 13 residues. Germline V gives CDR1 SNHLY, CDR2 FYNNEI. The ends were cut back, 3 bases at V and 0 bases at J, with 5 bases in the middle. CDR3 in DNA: TGTGCCAGCAGTGACCAAGTGAACACTGAAGCTTTCTTT. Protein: CASSDQVNTEAFF.

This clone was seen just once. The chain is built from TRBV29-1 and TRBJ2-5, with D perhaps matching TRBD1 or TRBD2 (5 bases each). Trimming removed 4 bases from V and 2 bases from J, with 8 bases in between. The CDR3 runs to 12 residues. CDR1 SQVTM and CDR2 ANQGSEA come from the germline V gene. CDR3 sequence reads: CSVGGPQETQYF. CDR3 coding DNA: TGCAGCGTTGGGGGACCACAAGAGACCCAGTACTTC.